Presented here are 10 T cell receptor beta chains from one specimen sequenced in a study of control samples from healthy donors and cancer patients. Method: immunoSEQ multiplex PCR; TCRdb's copy keeps in-frame clones and lacks some. The data contain about 180,000 clones, approximately 90% of them singletons. The sample taken for sequencing was blood. The receptors come from a young man in good health.

The chain uses TRBV6-2 or TRBV6-3 and TRBJ1-2; no clear D. Germline CDR1 reads MNHEY; CDR2 reads SVGEGT. This CDR3 is built from 13 residues. The ends were cut back, 5 bases at V and 3 bases at J, with 10 bases in the middle. CDR3 amino acids: CASSLDGDYGYTF. For the CDR3, the DNA is TGTGCCAGCAGTCTAGACGGAGACTATGGCTACACCTTC.

This clone appeared a few times. The chain has TRBV5-4 and TRBJ1-4; a possible D gene is TRBD1 (6 bases). The CDR3 is 14 amino acids. Per the germline V gene, CDR1 is SGHNT and CDR2 is YYREEE (reference sequence). V was clipped by 5 bases and J by 8 bases, with 16 bases between them. The CDR3 DNA sequence: TGTGCCAGCAGTCCCCCGGGGGCTCGGGAAAAACTGTTTTTT. It translates to CASSPPGAREKLFF.

CDR3 amino acids: CASSRGGQETQYF. In nucleotides, the CDR3 is TGTGCCAGCAGCCGGGGGGGACAAGAGACCCAGTACTTC. The chain joins TRBV11-2 to TRBJ2-5, with 8 positions matching TRBD2. Germline V CDR1 and CDR2: SGHAT, FQNNGV. V gave up 5 bases and J gave up 2 bases; unmatched junction bases: 1. CDR3 length: 13 amino acids.

This clone was recorded once. The genes are TRBV6-5 and TRBJ2-7; D remains unclear. The length of the CDR3 is 13 residues. V was cut by 6 bases and J by 2 bases, with 11 bases left in between. The germline gives CDR1 MNHEY, CDR2 SVGAGI. CDR3 DNA: TGTGCCAGCAGCGAGTCGTTAGCCTACGAGCAGTACTTC. Its translation: CASSESLAYEQYF.

The V gene is TRBV10-1, the J gene TRBJ1-2, with D maybe TRBD1 (6 bases). The CDR3 is 18 residues long. Trimming removed 2 bases from V and 3 bases from J, with 22 bases in between. CDR1 and CDR2 from the germline V gene are WNHNN and SYGVQD (reference sequence). For the CDR3, the DNA is TGCGCCAGCAGTGAGCCCTACTTGGCGACAGGTCGAGACTATGGCTACACCTTC. The encoded protein is CASSEPYLATGRDYGYTF.

The genes are TRBV20-1 and TRBJ2-1; no clear D gene. There are 11 residues in the CDR3. The V gene's germline CDR1 is DFQATT and CDR2 SNEGSKA (reference sequence). The ends were cut back, 2 bases at V and 14 bases at J, with 13 bases in the middle. The CDR3 spells CSARITTSEFF. The CDR3 nucleotides are TGCAGTGCTAGAATCACGACCTCAGAGTTCTTC.

The chain joins TRBV3-1 (or the pseudogene TRBV3-2) to TRBJ2-7, with a weak D call TRBD2 (6 bases). The V end was cut by 5 bases, the J end by 0 bases, with 17 bases between. The germline V gene encodes CDR1 LGHDT and CDR2 YNNKEL (reference sequence). The CDR3 runs to 16 residues. Written as DNA, the CDR3 is TGTGCCAGCAGCGAGATCGGACTAACCTCCTCCTACGAGCAGTACTTC. Translation gives CASSEIGLTSSYEQYF.

V usage is TRBV6-6 and J usage is TRBJ1-2; maybe TRBD1 (6 bases). V gave up 4 bases and J gave up 14 bases, with 17 bases separating them. Germline CDR1 is MNHNY and CDR2 is SVGAGI (reference sequence). The CDR3 consists of 12 residues. The CDR3 DNA sequence: TGTGCCAGCAGTTCCCTAGACAGGCCCCAAACCTTC. Encoded protein: CASSSLDRPQTF.

This chain connects TRBV18 to TRBJ1-1, with TRBD1 matching 7 bases. Germline V gene data show CDR1 as KGHSH and CDR2 as LQKENI. The CDR3 loop spans 13 amino acids. V dropped 5 bases and J dropped 1; count of bases not matched to a gene: 1. CDR3 coding DNA: TGTGCCAGCTCAAGGACAGGGAACACTGAAGCTTTCTTT. Translated, it gives CASSRTGNTEAFF.

V usage is TRBV7-2 and J usage is TRBJ1-6; D possibly corresponds to TRBD1 (6 bases). Germline V CDR1 and CDR2: SGHTA, FQGNSA. V dropped 5 bases and J dropped 7 bases, with 12 bases sitting between them. The CDR3 loop spans 14 amino acids. CDR3 sequence reads: CASSTNRENSPLHF. The CDR3 coding sequence is TGTGCCAGCAGCACAAACAGGGAAAATTCACCCCTCCACTTT.